This T cell receptor (beta chain) was sequenced during a study of T-cell reconstitution after alpha-beta-depleted transplantation in children. The table lists this clonotype with many counts. Unique molecular identifiers were built into the TCRbeta library. A single record per CDR3 protein comes from TCRdb applying MiXCR to the PCR reads. The repertoire holds about 72,000 distinct CDR3 sequences, with approximately 7.3% as singletons. In germline, CDR1 is MDHEN, CDR2 SYDVKM. The ends lost 3 bases at V and 6 bases at J; junction bases unmatched: 10. The CDR3 is 16 amino acids. This receptor was obtained from a human donor who donated a stem cell graft to a child with acute lymphoblastic leukemia. The V call is TRBV28, the J call TRBJ1-5; 8 bases align to TRBD1. The specimen comprised PBMCs from the stem cell graft donor, sampled from the stem cell graft. The CDR3 loop is CASSLPRLGQGQPQHF. Written as DNA, the CDR3 is TGTGCCAGCAGTTTGCCCCGACTAGGACAGGGTCAGCCCCAGCATTTT.